The table lists the clone carrying this T cell receptor (beta chain) with many counts. Hyperthyroidism qualified as stable when ophthalmopathy did not develop within 18 months of follow-up. This sample was taken from a study of Graves' ophthalmopathy and Graves' hyperthyroidism. The CDR3 is made up of 13 amino acids. In germline, CDR1 is SGHVS, CDR2 FQNEAQ. Trimming left V 11 bases short and J 6 bases short, with 20 bases between. Amplification from RNA transcripts yielded the TCR beta CDR3 regions. Second-round multiplex PCR came after a first-round RT-PCR that employed HTBI primers. TCRdb independently ran MiXCR on the multiplex PCR reads; one entry per CDR3 protein. This table has hundreds of thousands of distinct CDR3 sequences, roughly 21% appearing once.

Sequencing used peripheral blood. This chain links TRBV7-8 with TRBJ2-7; TRBD2 is a possible D gene (6 bases). The clonotype was recovered from a woman aged 18-29 years with stable Graves' hyperthyroidism. CDR3 bases: TGTGCCGGAGGGCGGGCCGGCGGGTCCGAGCAGTACTTC. Translation: CAGGRAGGSEQYF.